A selection of T cell receptor beta chains follows, all from one sample in a study of blood T cell repertoires in COVID-19. Generated by immunoSEQ multiplex PCR, the TCRdb table keeps only in-frame clones and is missing some. The table includes about 190,000 clones, almost 85% detected once. Sequencing used peripheral blood. These TCRs come from a woman between 65 and 79 years old with active or convalescent COVID-19. Each CDR3 is given with its conserved first and last residue. The D gene is left open where the match is weak. A row's size may be missing; if present it is once, few, many or a size class.

>NA|TRBV6-5|TRBJ1-4|NA
CASRFEKLFF
TGTGCCAGCCGGTTTGAAAAACTGTTTTTT
>NA|TRBV14|TRBJ2-1|TRBD2
CASSRGAGAYNEQFF
TGTGCCAGCAGCCGCGGAGCGGGAGCCTACAATGAGCAGTTCTTC
>NA|TRBV27|TRBJ2-2|NA
CASSLVWRAEVTGELFF
TGTGCCAGCAGTTTAGTATGGCGGGCGGAGGTAACCGGGGAGCTGTTTTTT
>NA|TRBV7-9|TRBJ2-7|NA
CASSSKPNLPPYEQYF
TGTGCCAGCAGCTCCAAGCCCAACTTGCCACCCTACGAGCAGTACTTC
>NA|TRBV29-1|TRBJ2-5|TRBD1
CSVGTGGIQETQYF
TGCAGCGTTGGGACAGGGGGAATTCAAGAGACCCAGTACTTC
>NA|TRBV11-3|TRBJ2-7|TRBD2
CASSGGLASHEQYF
TGTGCCAGCAGCGGGGGACTAGCTTCCCACGAGCAGTACTTC
>NA|TRBV5-1|TRBJ1-2|NA
CASRDPKQRPGENYGYTF
TGCGCCAGCCGTGACCCAAAGCAGCGGCCCGGGGAAAACTATGGCTACACCTTC
>NA|TRBV24-1|TRBJ2-4|NA
CATLGGPIAKNIQYF
TGTGCCACCCTGGGAGGCCCAATAGCCAAAAACATTCAGTACTTC
>NA|TRBV11-2|TRBJ2-3|NA
CASSLGRTPTTQYF
TGTGCCAGCAGCCTAGGGCGGACTCCAACAACGCAGTATTTT
>NA|TRBV7-3|TRBJ2-5|TRBD2
CASSLIVGGQGETQYF
TGTGCCAGCAGCTTAATTGTGGGAGGGCAAGGAGAGACCCAGTACTTC
>NA|TRBV11-2|TRBJ2-2|NA
CASSSPAAAGELFF
TGTGCCAGCAGCTCCCCGGCGGCCGCCGGGGAGCTGTTTTTT
>NA|TRBV6-4|TRBJ1-2|TRBD1
CASSEGGQGGGYTF
TGTGCCAGCAGTGAAGGGGGACAGGGAGGTGGCTACACCTTC
>NA|TRBV6-1|TRBJ1-1|NA
CASSEVGGADTEAFF
TGTGCCAGCAGTGAAGTGGGGGGGGCGGACACTGAAGCTTTCTTT
>NA|TRBV28|TRBJ2-1|NA
CASRPMGRGNEQFF
TGTGCCAGCAGGCCAATGGGAAGGGGGAATGAGCAGTTCTTC
>NA|TRBV5-4|TRBJ1-5|TRBD1
CASSSPTGGEKWPQHF
TGTGCCAGCAGCTCCCCTACAGGGGGCGAAAAGTGGCCCCAGCATTTT
>NA|TRBV6-5|TRBJ1-2|NA
CASSPGQLFYGYTF
TGTGCCAGCAGTCCGGGACAACTTTTTTATGGCTACACCTTC
>NA|TRBV28|TRBJ2-2|NA
CASSSPPRKLFF
TGTGCCAGCAGTTCCCCCCCTAGGAAGCTGTTTTTT
>once|TRBV28|TRBJ2-2|TRBD2
CASSLAGADTGELFF
TGTGCCAGCAGTTTGGCGGGAGCGGACACCGGGGAGCTGTTTTTT
>once|TRBV6-5|TRBJ1-5|TRBD1
CASKTGASNQPQHF
TGTGCCAGCAAAACAGGGGCGAGCAATCAGCCCCAGCATTTT
>NA|TRBV10-3|TRBJ2-1|TRBD2
CAISRTSRNNEQFF
TGTGCCATCAGTAGGACTAGCAGGAACAATGAGCAGTTCTTC
>NA|TRBV2|TRBJ2-5|NA
CASSESGLGTQYF
TGTGCCAGCAGTGAAAGCGGCCTGGGGACCCAGTACTTC
>few|TRBV4-2|TRBJ1-2|TRBD1
CASSQAGTANYGYTF
TGTGCCAGCAGCCAAGCAGGGACAGCTAACTATGGCTACACCTTC
>NA|TRBV3-1/TRBV3-2|TRBJ1-4|NA
CASSLRTEHNEKLFF
TGTGCCAGCAGCCTACGGACAGAACATAATGAAAAACTGTTTTTT
>NA|TRBV28|TRBJ2-1|TRBD2
CASLLAGSSYNEQFF
TGTGCCAGTTTACTAGCGGGCTCATCCTACAATGAGCAGTTCTTC
>NA|TRBV2|TRBJ2-3|NA
CASSEDRGASGTDTQYF
TGTGCCAGCAGCGAGGACAGAGGGGCTTCGGGCACAGATACGCAGTATTTT
>NA|TRBV5-8|TRBJ1-2|NA
CASSLEVGVFGYGYTF
TGTGCCAGCAGCTTGGAAGTGGGAGTCTTTGGCTATGGCTACACCTTC
>NA|TRBV19|TRBJ2-7|TRBD1
CASSPRTGSYEQYF
TGTGCCAGTAGTCCTCGGACAGGGAGCTACGAGCAGTACTTC
>NA|TRBV28|TRBJ1-5|NA
CASSSNSNQPQHF
TGTGCCAGCAGTTCTAATAGCAATCAGCCCCAGCATTTT
>few|TRBV21-1|TRBJ2-2|NA
CASSDLTLAGVLWGELFF
TGTGCCAGCAGCGACCTGACTCTAGCGGGAGTTCTCTGGGGGGAGCTGTTTTTT
>once|TRBV7-8|TRBJ1-2|TRBD1
CASSKDRGLYGYTF
TGTGCCAGCAGCAAGGACAGGGGCCTCTATGGCTACACCTTC
>NA|TRBV6-1|TRBJ1-6|TRBD1
CASSEIDRASPLHF
TGTGCCAGCAGTGAAATCGACAGGGCTTCACCCCTCCACTTT
>NA|TRBV15|TRBJ1-6|NA
CATSSLGSGGSPLHF
TGTGCCACCAGCAGCTTGGGTTCGGGGGGTTCACCCCTCCACTTT
>NA|TRBV7-2|TRBJ2-1|TRBD1
CASSLKGGQGASQFF
TGTGCCAGCAGCTTAAAGGGCGGGCAGGGGGCTTCGCAGTTCTTC
>once|TRBV19|TRBJ1-5|TRBD1
CASSIEDRGLQPQHF
TGTGCCAGTAGTATAGAAGACAGGGGGCTTCAGCCCCAGCATTTT
>NA|TRBV27|TRBJ1-6|TRBD1
CASSLTGEWGSPLHF
TGTGCCAGCAGTTTAACAGGGGAGTGGGGATCACCCCTCCACTTT
>NA|TRBV18|TRBJ2-5|NA
CASSSTGEVGKTQYF
TGTGCCAGCTCATCCACCGGGGAGGTCGGGAAGACCCAGTACTTC
>NA|TRBV6-5|TRBJ2-5|TRBD2
CASSFPTSAWETQYF
TGTGCCAGCAGTTTCCCGACTAGCGCCTGGGAGACCCAGTACTTC
>NA|TRBV15|TRBJ2-7|NA
CATSRDFAGGGSEQYF
TGTGCCACCAGCAGAGATTTTGCAGGGGGCGGGAGCGAGCAGTACTTC
>NA|TRBV5-1|TRBJ2-7|TRBD2
CASSLGGGGLAETYEQYF
TGCGCCAGCAGCTTGGGGGGAGGGGGACTAGCGGAAACCTACGAGCAGTACTTC
>NA|TRBV14|TRBJ2-2|NA
CASSQDRDYTGELFF
TGTGCCAGCAGCCAAGACAGGGATTACACCGGGGAGCTGTTTTTT
>NA|TRBV3-1/TRBV3-2|TRBJ2-5|NA
CASSHPPGATLQETQYF
TGTGCCAGCAGCCACCCGCCAGGGGCTACCCTCCAAGAGACCCAGTACTTC
>NA|TRBV4-1|TRBJ2-7|TRBD2
CASSQGNSGSSEQYF
TGCGCCAGCAGCCAAGGGAACAGCGGGAGTAGCGAGCAGTACTTC
>NA|TRBV18|TRBJ2-1|TRBD1
CASSPPDRAPGRTYWFF
TGTGCCAGCTCACCGCCCGACAGGGCGCCCGGGCGGACCTATTGGTTCTTC
>NA|TRBV5-1|TRBJ1-1|TRBD1
CASSLWTGGATEAFF
TGCGCCAGCAGCTTGTGGACAGGGGGGGCCACTGAAGCTTTCTTT
>NA|TRBV28|TRBJ1-6|NA
CASSFSGSNSPLHF
TGTGCCAGCAGTTTTTCAGGGTCTAATTCACCCCTCCACTTT
>NA|TRBV30|TRBJ1-1|NA
CAGGLTEAFF
TGTGCCGGGGGACTCACTGAAGCTTTCTTT
>NA|TRBV27|TRBJ2-4|NA
CASSLSYPVGIQYF
TGTGCCAGCAGTTTATCGTATCCAGTCGGGATTCAGTACTTC
>NA|TRBV6-5|TRBJ2-5|NA
CASGRQFQETQYF
TGTGCCAGCGGCAGACAGTTCCAAGAGACCCAGTACTTC
>NA|TRBV10-3|TRBJ1-2|NA
CAIRLGGGDYGYTF
TGTGCCATCAGACTCGGGGGTGGGGACTATGGCTACACCTTC
>NA|TRBV14|TRBJ2-1|TRBD2
CASSQEWLAGGPFEQFF
TGTGCCAGCAGCCAAGAGTGGCTAGCGGGAGGGCCTTTTGAGCAGTTCTTC
>NA|TRBV9|TRBJ2-1|TRBD2
CASSLGLAGGYNEQFF
TGTGCCAGCAGCCTGGGACTAGCGGGAGGGTACAATGAGCAGTTCTTC
>few|TRBV11-2|TRBJ2-1|TRBD1
CASSFDRGTFNEQFF
TGTGCCAGCAGCTTTGACAGGGGAACTTTCAATGAGCAGTTCTTC
>once|TRBV5-1|TRBJ1-2|TRBD1
CASSFTGVNYGYTF
TGCGCCAGCAGCTTTACAGGGGTTAACTATGGCTACACCTTC
>NA|TRBV5-8|TRBJ2-3|TRBD2
CASRFMGGIDTDTQYF
TGTGCCAGCCGATTCATGGGAGGGATCGACACAGATACGCAGTATTTT
>NA|TRBV3-1/TRBV3-2|TRBJ1-2|TRBD1
CASSQEGPRGFENYGYTF
TGTGCCAGCAGCCAAGAGGGCCCCAGGGGGTTTGAGAACTATGGCTACACCTTC
>NA|TRBV10-2|TRBJ2-7|TRBD1
CASTGQGTYEQYF
TGCGCCAGCACGGGACAGGGTACCTACGAGCAGTACTTC
>NA|TRBV5-4|TRBJ2-7|NA
CASSSSTTNYEQYF
TGTGCCAGCAGCTCCTCTACCACCAACTACGAGCAGTACTTC